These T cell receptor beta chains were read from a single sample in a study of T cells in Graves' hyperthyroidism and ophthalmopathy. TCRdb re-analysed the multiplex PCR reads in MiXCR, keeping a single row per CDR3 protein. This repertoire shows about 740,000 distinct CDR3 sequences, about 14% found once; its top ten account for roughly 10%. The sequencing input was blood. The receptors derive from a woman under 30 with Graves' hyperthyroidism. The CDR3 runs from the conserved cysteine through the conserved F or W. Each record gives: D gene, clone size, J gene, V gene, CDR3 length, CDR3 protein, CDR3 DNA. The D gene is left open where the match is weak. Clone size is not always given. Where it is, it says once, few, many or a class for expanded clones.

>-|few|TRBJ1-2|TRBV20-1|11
CSARAADGYTF
TGCAGTGCTAGGGCCGCGGATGGCTACACCTTC
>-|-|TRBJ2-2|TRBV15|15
CATSSSGIHTGELFF
TGTGCCACCAGCAGTTCCGGGATTCACACCGGGGAGCTGTTTTTT
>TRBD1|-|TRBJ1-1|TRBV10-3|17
CTISGSGTGTFGTEAFF
TGTACCATCAGTGGGTCAGGGACAGGGACTTTTGGCACTGAAGCTTTCTTT
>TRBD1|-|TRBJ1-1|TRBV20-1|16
CSARGNQGATNTEAFF
TGCAGTGCTAGAGGCAACCAGGGGGCCACGAACACTGAAGCTTTCTTT
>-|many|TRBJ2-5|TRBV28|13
CASSLEGYETQYF
TGTGCCAGCAGTTTAGAGGGGTACGAGACCCAGTACTTC
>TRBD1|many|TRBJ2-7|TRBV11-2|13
CASSHDRVYEQYF
TGTGCCAGCAGCCACGACAGGGTCTACGAGCAGTACTTC
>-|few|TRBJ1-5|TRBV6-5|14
CASSYQRGMSPQHF
TGTGCCAGCAGTTACCAAAGGGGGATGAGCCCCCAGCATTTT
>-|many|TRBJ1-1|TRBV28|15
CASSVPGGMNTEAFF
TGTGCCAGCAGTGTTCCGGGGGGTATGAACACTGAAGCTTTCTTT
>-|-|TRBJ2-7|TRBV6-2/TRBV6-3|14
CASSGRQFDYEQYF
TGTGCCAGCAGCGGCAGACAGTTCGATTACGAGCAGTACTTC
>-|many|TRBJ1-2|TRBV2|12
CASDPPRQIYTF
TGTGCCAGCGACCCCCCAAGACAGATCTACACCTTC
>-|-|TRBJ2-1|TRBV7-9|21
CASSLAAGVGTAPFSYNEQFF
TGTGCCAGCAGCTTAGCGGCAGGGGTGGGAACTGCACCCTTCTCCTACAATGAGCAGTTCTTC
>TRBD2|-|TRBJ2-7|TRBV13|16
CASSLRTSGNNYEQYF
TGTGCCAGCAGCCTCCGGACTAGCGGAAACAACTACGAGCAGTACTTC
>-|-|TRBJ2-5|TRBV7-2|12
CASSLARVGWNF
TGTGCCAGCAGCTTAGCGCGGGTAGGATGGAACTTC
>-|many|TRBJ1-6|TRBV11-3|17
CANLVGVGRGWYSPLHF
TGTGCCAACCTGGTCGGTGTGGGGCGGGGATGGTATTCACCCCTCCACTTT
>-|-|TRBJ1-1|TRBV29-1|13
CSVPGQTNTEAFF
TGCAGCGTTCCTGGACAGACGAACACTGAAGCTTTCTTT
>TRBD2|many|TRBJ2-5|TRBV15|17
CATSRDRTSGKRETQYF
TGTGCCACCAGCAGAGACCGGACTAGCGGGAAACGAGAGACCCAGTACTTC
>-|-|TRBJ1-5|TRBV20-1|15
CSARETREGNQPQHF
TGCAGTGCGCGGGAGACCCGGGAGGGCAATCAGCCCCAGCATTTT
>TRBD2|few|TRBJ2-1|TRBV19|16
CARRGLAGVSPNEQFF
TGTGCCAGACGGGGACTAGCGGGAGTGTCCCCCAATGAGCAGTTCTTC
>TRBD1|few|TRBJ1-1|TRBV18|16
CASSLRQGIRITEAFF
TGTGCCAGCTCACTGCGACAGGGAATTAGGATAACTGAAGCTTTCTTT
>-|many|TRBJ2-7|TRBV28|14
CASRGQRFTYEQYF
TGTGCCAGCAGGGGACAAAGGTTCACCTACGAGCAGTACTTC
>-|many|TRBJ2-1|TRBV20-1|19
CSARDSSGELYGSYNEQFF
TGCAGTGCTAGAGATAGTAGCGGAGAGCTCTACGGCTCCTACAATGAGCAGTTCTTC
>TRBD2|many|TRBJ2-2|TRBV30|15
CAWSVLATNTGELFF
TGTGCCTGGAGTGTACTAGCGACGAACACCGGGGAGCTGTTTTTT
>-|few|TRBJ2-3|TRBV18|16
CASSPVDSHFTDTQYF
TGTGCCAGCTCACCAGTTGATAGCCACTTCACAGATACGCAGTATTTT
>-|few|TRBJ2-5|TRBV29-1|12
CSIAATGGTQYF
TGCAGCATTGCAGCGACTGGGGGGACCCAGTACTTC
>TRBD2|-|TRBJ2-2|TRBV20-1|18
CSARGAAASGGKTGELFF
TGCAGTGCTAGAGGTGCCGCAGCTAGCGGGGGGAAAACCGGGGAGCTGTTTTTT
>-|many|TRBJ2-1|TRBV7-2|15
CASSPSRLVSNEQFF
TGTGCCAGCAGCCCTTCTAGGCTAGTGAGCAATGAGCAGTTCTTC
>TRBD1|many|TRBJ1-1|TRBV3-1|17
CASSQVYRGLRNTEAFF
TGTGCCAGCAGCCAAGTTTACAGGGGGCTGCGGAATACTGAAGCTTTCTTT
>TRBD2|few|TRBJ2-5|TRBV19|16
CASKPRTSGRPGTQYF
TGTGCCAGTAAACCTCGGACTAGCGGGAGGCCGGGGACCCAGTACTTC
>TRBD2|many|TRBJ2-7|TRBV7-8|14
CASSPGLAAHEQYF
TGTGCCAGCAGCCCAGGACTAGCTGCCCACGAGCAGTACTTC
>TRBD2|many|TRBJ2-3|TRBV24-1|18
CATSDRRISGRAGDTQYF
TGTGCCACCAGTGATCGCAGAATTAGCGGGAGGGCCGGAGATACGCAGTATTTT
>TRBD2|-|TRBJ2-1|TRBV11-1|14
CASTPSGRLNEQFF
TGTGCCAGCACCCCTAGCGGGAGGTTGAATGAGCAGTTCTTC
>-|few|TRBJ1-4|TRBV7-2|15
CASSLSGRRNEKLFF
TGTGCCAGCAGCTTATCGGGCCGACGTAATGAAAAACTGTTTTTT
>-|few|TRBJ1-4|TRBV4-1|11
CASSHLEKLFF
TGCGCCAGCAGCCACTTGGAAAAACTGTTTTTT
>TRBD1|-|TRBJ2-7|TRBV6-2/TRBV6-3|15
CASSSWGTELHEQYF
TGTGCCAGCAGCTCATGGGGGACAGAACTTCACGAGCAGTACTTC
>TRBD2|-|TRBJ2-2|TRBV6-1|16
CASSLGTSWGTGELFF
TGTGCCAGCAGTCTCGGGACTAGTTGGGGGACCGGGGAGCTGTTTTTT
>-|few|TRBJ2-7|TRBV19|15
CASSFSQGSAYEQYF
TGTGCCAGTAGTTTTTCACAGGGCTCTGCGTACGAGCAGTACTTC
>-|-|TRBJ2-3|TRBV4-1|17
CASSQGMVAVNTDTQYF
TGCGCCAGCAGCCAAGGGATGGTGGCCGTAAACACAGATACGCAGTATTTT
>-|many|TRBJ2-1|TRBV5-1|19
CASTPRTGPGLGTPNEQFF
TGCGCCAGCACTCCGCGGACAGGGCCGGGACTAGGGACCCCTAATGAGCAGTTCTTC
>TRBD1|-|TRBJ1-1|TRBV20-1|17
CSARDYRTGGWDTEAFF
TGCAGTGCTAGAGACTATAGGACAGGGGGCTGGGACACTGAAGCTTTCTTT
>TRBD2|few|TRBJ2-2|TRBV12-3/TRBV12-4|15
CASSLRGSSTGELFF
TGTGCCAGCAGTTTGCGGGGGTCGAGCACCGGGGAGCTGTTTTTT
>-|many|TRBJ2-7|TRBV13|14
CASSPQGTTYEQYF
TGTGCCAGCAGCCCACAGGGGACTACCTACGAGCAGTACTTC
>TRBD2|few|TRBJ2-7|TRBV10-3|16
CASSRTSGDRRYEQYF
TGTGCCAGCTCACGGACTAGCGGTGACCGGCGCTACGAGCAGTACTTC
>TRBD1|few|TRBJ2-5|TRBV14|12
CASSQDRQTQYF
TGTGCCAGCAGCCAGGACAGGCAGACCCAGTACTTC
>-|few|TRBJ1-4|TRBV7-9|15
CASSHGDRTNEKLFF
TGTGCCAGCAGCCACGGCGACAGAACTAATGAAAAACTGTTTTTT
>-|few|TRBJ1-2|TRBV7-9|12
CASSLRENGYTF
TGTGCCAGCAGCCTCAGAGAGAACGGCTACACCTTC
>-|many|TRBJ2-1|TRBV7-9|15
CASSFQGEGYNEQFF
TGTGCCAGCAGCTTCCAGGGAGAGGGGTACAATGAGCAGTTCTTC
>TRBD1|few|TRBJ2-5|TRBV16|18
CASSQRPGTGGNMETQYF
TGTGCCAGCAGCCAGAGGCCCGGGACAGGGGGGAATATGGAGACCCAGTACTTC
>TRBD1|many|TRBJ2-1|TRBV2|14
CASSVWDRDTGQFF
TGTGCCAGCAGTGTTTGGGACAGGGACACGGGGCAGTTCTTC
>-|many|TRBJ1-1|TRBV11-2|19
CASSLDRPGVRKVNTEAFF
TGTGCCAGCAGCTTAGATCGGCCGGGAGTAAGGAAGGTGAACACTGAAGCTTTCTTT
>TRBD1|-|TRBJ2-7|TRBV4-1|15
CASSQFQGQSYEQYF
TGCGCCAGCAGCCAGTTCCAGGGACAGTCCTACGAGCAGTACTTC
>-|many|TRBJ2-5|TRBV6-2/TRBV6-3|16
CASRDLGLSVQETQYF
TGTGCCAGCAGGGACTTGGGTCTTTCTGTCCAAGAGACCCAGTACTTC
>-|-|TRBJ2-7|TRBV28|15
CASSSPGGFSYEQYF
TGTGCCAGCAGTTCCCCGGGCGGCTTCTCCTACGAGCAGTACTTC